This entry lists 7 T cell receptor beta chains sequenced from one sample in a study of control samples from healthy donors and cancer patients (dated by TCRdb to the early 2020s). The protocol used for the library was the immunoSEQ multiplex PCR assay. What TCRdb holds here is the immuneACCESS table cut down to in-frame rearrangements. Part of the clones is not present; checked against another copy, under half of the missing clones reflect an unresolved V gene, and the others are unexplained. The table for this sample lists about 180,000 clones; almost 90% of them were counted only once. Just over 1.4% of the sample rests with the top ten. The material sequenced was blood. The receptors derive from a woman between 50 and 59 years old in good health.

This clone was seen only a few times. The chain recombines TRBV5-1 with TRBJ2-5; the D is unclear. The CDR3 consists of 13 residues. Deletions cut 0 bases from V and 2 bases from J, with 5 bases between. Germline V gene lookup returns CDR1 SGHRS and CDR2 YFSETQ. The CDR3 protein is CASSLAVQETQYF. The CDR3, as DNA: TGCGCCAGCAGCTTGGCCGTTCAAGAGACCCAGTACTTC. Full variable domain (rest looked up from reference TRBV5-1 and TRBJ2-5): KAGVTQTPRYLIKTRGQQVTLSCSPISGHRSVSWYQQTPGQGLQFLFEYFSETQRNKGNFPGRFSGRQFSNSRSEMNVSTLELGDSALYLCASSLAVQETQYFGPGTRLLVL.

This clone was detected a few times. The chain employs TRBV27 and TRBJ1-5, with D uncertain. Germline CDR1 reads MNHEY; CDR2 reads SMNVEV (reference sequence). There are 17 residues in the CDR3. V lost 0 bases to trimming and J lost 2 bases, with 14 bases between them. The chain's CDR3 is CASSLSMSWRGNQPQHF. In DNA form, the CDR3 reads TGTGCCAGCAGTTTATCGATGTCCTGGAGAGGCAATCAGCCCCAGCATTTT.

The J gene is TRBJ1-5, the V gene TRBV12-3 or TRBV12-4; D unclear. V dropped 6 bases and J dropped 0 bases, with 6 bases sitting between them. CDR3 length: 13 amino acids. CDR3 nucleotides: TGTGCCAGCAGACCCGATAGCAATCAGCCCCAGCATTTT. It encodes CASRPDSNQPQHF.

The J gene is TRBJ2-7, the V gene TRBV28; D not certain. With 6 bases removed from V and 1 base from J, the gap between germline ends came to 13 bases. Germline CDR1 and CDR2: MDHEN and SYDVKM. CDR3 length: 14 residues. The CDR3 loop reads CASRSPPESYEQYF. The DNA of the CDR3 is TGTGCCAGCAGGAGCCCCCCAGAGTCCTACGAGCAGTACTTC.

This chain joins TRBV24-1 and TRBJ2-2; D remains ambiguous. CDR1 is KGHDR, CDR2 SFDVKD, per germline. This CDR3 spans 16 amino acids. V was shortened by 3 bases and J by 0 bases, with 10 bases between the two germline ends. The chain's CDR3 is CATSDQKAANTGELFF. The DNA of the CDR3 is TGTGCCACCAGTGATCAAAAGGCCGCGAACACCGGGGAGCTGTTTTTT.

The J gene is TRBJ2-3, the V gene TRBV19, with D possibly TRBD2 on 5 matching bases. The CDR3 is 17 residues long. Deletions cut 1 base from V and 2 bases from J, with 16 bases between. CDR1 and CDR2 from the germline V gene are LNHDA and SQIVND (reference sequence). The CDR3 DNA follows: TGTGCCAGTAGTATAGGTCCGGACTTTCCTTCCACAGATACGCAGTATTTT. Protein product: CASSIGPDFPSTDTQYF.

This clone has only one observation. The chain joins TRBV28 to TRBJ2-1; perhaps TRBD1 as D (6 bases). This CDR3 has 13 residues. The V gene lost 7 bases and the J gene lost 9 bases, with 16 bases spanning the gap. In germline, CDR1 is MDHEN, CDR2 SYDVKM. For the CDR3, the DNA is TGTGCCAGCAAACAGCAGGGGACGGGTGAGCAGTTCTTC. It is translated as CASKQQGTGEQFF.